This TCR beta chain appears in the sequencing data of a study of blood T cell repertoires in COVID-19. Germline assignment: CDR1 MDHEN and CDR2 SYDVKM. The CDR3 is 16 residues long. V lost 3 bases and J lost 5, with 17 bases in between. The method was immunoSEQ multiplex PCR; TCRdb's version includes in-frame clones alone and lacks a portion of them. The profile shows around 65,000 clones, roughly 81% of them singletons. V gene TRBV28 combines with J gene TRBJ2-1; D is perhaps TRBD1 (6 bases). This TCR was recovered from an elderly man with acute or convalescent COVID-19. Input material: peripheral blood. CDR3 bases: TGTGCCAGCAGTTTTATTGGACAGCAATATCACAATGAGCAGTTCTTC. As protein: CASSFIGQQYHNEQFF. The entire variable domain, with the rest obtained from reference TRBV28 and TRBJ2-1, is as follows: DVKVTQSSRYLVKRTGEKVFLECVQDMDHENMFWYRQDPGLGLRLIYFSYDVKMKEKGDIPEGYSVSREKKERFSLILESASTNQTSMYLCASSFIGQQYHNEQFFGPGTRLTVL.